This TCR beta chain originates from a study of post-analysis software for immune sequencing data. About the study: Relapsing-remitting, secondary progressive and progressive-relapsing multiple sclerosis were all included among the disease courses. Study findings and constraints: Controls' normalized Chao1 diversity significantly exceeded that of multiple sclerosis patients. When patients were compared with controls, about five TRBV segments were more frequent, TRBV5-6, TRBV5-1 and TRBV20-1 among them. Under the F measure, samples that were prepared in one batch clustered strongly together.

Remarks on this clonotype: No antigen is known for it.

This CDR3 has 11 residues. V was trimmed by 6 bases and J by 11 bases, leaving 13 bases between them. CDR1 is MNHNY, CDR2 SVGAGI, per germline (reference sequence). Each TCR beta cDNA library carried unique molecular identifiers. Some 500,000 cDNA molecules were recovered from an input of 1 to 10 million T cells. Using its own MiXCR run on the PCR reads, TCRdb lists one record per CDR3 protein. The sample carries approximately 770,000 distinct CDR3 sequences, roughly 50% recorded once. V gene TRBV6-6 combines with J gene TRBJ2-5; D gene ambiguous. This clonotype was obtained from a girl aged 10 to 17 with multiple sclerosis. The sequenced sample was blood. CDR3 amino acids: CASRRLDEQYF. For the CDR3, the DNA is TGTGCCAGCAGGCGTTTGGATGAGCAGTACTTC.